This T cell receptor (beta chain) appears in the sequencing data of a study of blood T cell repertoires in COVID-19. At the level of the study: Both acute and convalescent COVID-19 samples were obtained from the United States, Italy and Spain. PBMCs, B-cell-depleted T cells, or T cells provided the cDNA or gDNA that made up the material.

Original processing methods: Amplification of reference gene primers was used by the study to estimate nucleated cell counts. The assay was immunoSEQ multiplex PCR, and TCRdb's table has in-frame clones only and misses some. The V and J calls and clone size come from that table; D and trimming were worked out from the DNA. The sample consists of about 98,000 clones, roughly nine tenths of them appearing once. To note about this clone: At one boundary the junction diverges from the germline segment, which might be a read error.

There are 15 residues in the CDR3. Germline V gene data show CDR1 as SSHAT and CDR2 as FNYEAQ (reference sequence). The rearrangement links TRBV7-7 to TRBJ2-1, with 13 bases that match TRBD2. Sample: peripheral blood. The receptor was isolated from a man aged 50-60 years with acute or convalescent COVID-19. CDR3 sequence reads: CASSPGLAGVNEQFF. Here the CDR3 DNA reads TGTGCTAGCAGCCCCGGACTAGCGGGAGTGAATGAGCAGTTCTTC.